The 9 T cell receptor beta chains below were found in one sample sequenced in a study of T cell responses to AZD1222 COVID-19 vaccine. The repertoire was sequenced with immunoSEQ multiplex PCR; TCRdb's copy has only in-frame clones and lacks some. The sample shows around 200,000 clones, around nine tenths of them seen only once. The source material was peripheral blood, sampled 28 days after the second AZD1222 dose. These receptors were obtained from an adult who received the AZD1222 COVID-19 vaccine.

The rearrangement joins TRBV6-5 to TRBJ1-5; TRBD1 might be the D (5 bases). With 8 bases removed from V and 1 base from J, the gap between germline ends came to 12 bases. CDR3 length: 14 amino acids. Germline CDR1 MNHEY, CDR2 SVGAGI. The CDR3 DNA follows: TGTGCCAGCTTTCCCGGGGACAGCAATCAGCCCCAGCATTTT. Amino acids: CASFPGDSNQPQHF.

The J gene is TRBJ2-7, the V gene TRBV3-1 (or the pseudogene TRBV3-2), with 10 nucleotides matching TRBD2. Germline V CDR1 and CDR2: LGHDT, YNNKEL (reference sequence). Trimming cost V 5 bases and J 3 bases; bases outside gene matches: 1. The length of the CDR3 is 13 residues. CDR3 protein: CASSGTSDYEQYF. For the CDR3, the DNA is TGTGCCAGCAGCGGGACTAGCGACTACGAGCAGTACTTC.

The CDR3 loop reads CASSDQDQETQYF. DNA for the CDR3: TGTGCCAGCAGTGACCAGGACCAAGAGACCCAGTACTTC. The chain carries TRBV6-1 and TRBJ2-5; D not certain. Germline V gene data show CDR1 as MNHNS and CDR2 as SASEGT. V was pared by 3 bases and J by 0 bases, with 5 bases between. The CDR3 covers 13 residues.

This chain links TRBV4-3 with TRBJ2-2, with 9 bases aligning to TRBD2. The germline CDR1 and CDR2 sequences are LGHNA and YSLEER. The CDR3 is made up of 17 amino acids. V dropped 0 bases and J dropped 7; count of bases not matched to a gene: 9. The CDR3 region is CASSQEAAGGPIGELFF. CDR3 bases: TGCGCCAGCAGCCAAGAGGCGGCGGGAGGGCCTATCGGGGAGCTGTTTTTT.

The chain has TRBV15 and TRBJ2-7, with D possibly TRBD2 on 6 matching bases. In germline, CDR1 is LNHNV, CDR2 YYDKDF (reference sequence). Trimming shortened V by 4 bases and J by 0 bases, and 16 bases separated the two germline ends. The CDR3 contains 16 residues. Here the CDR3 DNA reads TGTGCCACCAGCACATCGATCGGACTATTCTCCTACGAGCAGTACTTC. It is translated as CATSTSIGLFSYEQYF.

V and J are TRBV5-1 and TRBJ2-7; D may be TRBD1 (7 bases). The CDR3 runs to 17 residues. Germline V gives CDR1 SGHRS, CDR2 YFSETQ. Trimming pared 1 base from V and 0 bases from J, leaving 17 bases between. As DNA, the CDR3 is TGCGCCAGCAGCTTGAGGGGGGCGGGACAGCACTCCTACGAGCAGTACTTC. It specifies CASSLRGAGQHSYEQYF.

The V call is TRBV6-5, the J call TRBJ1-6; TRBD1 aligns across 7 bases. CDR1 MNHEY and CDR2 SVGAGI come from the germline V gene. The trim removed 1 base at V and 9 bases at J, leaving 6 bases unmatched. The CDR3 sequence is 15 residues long. The CDR3 DNA is TGTGCCAGCAGTTACTTACGGGACAGTCCTTCACCCCTCCACTTT. This encodes CASSYLRDSPSPLHF.

The sample holds a few counts of this clone. The V call is TRBV30, the J call TRBJ1-4; TRBD1 is a possible D gene (6 bases). Trimming pared 3 bases from V and 8 bases from J, leaving 16 bases between. The germline CDR1 and CDR2 sequences are GTSNPN and SVGIG (reference sequence). This CDR3 has 14 amino acids. CDR3 sequence reads: CAWSPGGTWEKLFF. Written as DNA, the CDR3 is TGTGCCTGGAGCCCTGGGGGCACCTGGGAAAAACTGTTTTTT.

Here the CDR3 DNA reads TGTGCCAGCAGCTTGAAAGGCGCAGGCCTTCAAGAGACCCAGTACTTC. It encodes CASSLKGAGLQETQYF. The V gene is TRBV5-6, the J gene TRBJ2-5; D ambiguous. The CDR3 is 16 amino acids. V was clipped by 1 base and J by 2 bases, with 15 bases between them. The germline V gene has CDR1 SGHDT and CDR2 YYEEEE.